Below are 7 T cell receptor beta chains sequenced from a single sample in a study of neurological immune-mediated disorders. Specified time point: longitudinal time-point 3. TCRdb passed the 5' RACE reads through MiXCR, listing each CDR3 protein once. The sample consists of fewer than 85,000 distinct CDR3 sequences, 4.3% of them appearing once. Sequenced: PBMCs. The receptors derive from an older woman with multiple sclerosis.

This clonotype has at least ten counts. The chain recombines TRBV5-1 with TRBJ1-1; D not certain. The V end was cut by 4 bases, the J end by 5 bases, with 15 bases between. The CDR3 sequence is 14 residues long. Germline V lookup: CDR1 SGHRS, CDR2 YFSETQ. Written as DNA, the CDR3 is TGCGCCAGCAGCCTCGATGGGTCGGGGACTGAAGCTTTCTTT. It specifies CASSLDGSGTEAFF.

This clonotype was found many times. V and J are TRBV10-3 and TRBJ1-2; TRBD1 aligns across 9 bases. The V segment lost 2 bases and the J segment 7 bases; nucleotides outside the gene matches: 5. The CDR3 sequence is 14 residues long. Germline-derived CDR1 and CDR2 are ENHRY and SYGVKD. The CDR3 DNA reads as TGTGCCATCAGTGAGATGGGGACAGGGTCTGGCTACACCTTC. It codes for CAISEMGTGSGYTF.

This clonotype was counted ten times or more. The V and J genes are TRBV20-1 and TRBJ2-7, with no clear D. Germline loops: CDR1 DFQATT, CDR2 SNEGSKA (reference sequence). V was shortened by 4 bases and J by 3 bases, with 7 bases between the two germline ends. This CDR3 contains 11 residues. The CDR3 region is CSAKVSYEQYF. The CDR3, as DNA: TGCAGTGCTAAGGTTAGCTACGAGCAGTACTTC.

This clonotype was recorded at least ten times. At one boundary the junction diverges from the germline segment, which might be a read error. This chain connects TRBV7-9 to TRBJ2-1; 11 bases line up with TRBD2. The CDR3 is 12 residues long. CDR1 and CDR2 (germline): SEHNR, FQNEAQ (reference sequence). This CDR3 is CASSLLAGGLVF. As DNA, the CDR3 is TGTGCCAGCAGCCTGTTAGCGGGGGGGCTAGTCTTC. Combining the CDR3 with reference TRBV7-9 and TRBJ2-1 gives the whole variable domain DTGVSQNPRHKITKRGQNVTFRCDPISEHNRLYWYRQTLGQGPEFLTYFQNEAQLEKSRLLSDRFSAERPKGSFSTLEIQRTEQGDSAMYLCASSLLAGGLVFGPGTRLTVL.

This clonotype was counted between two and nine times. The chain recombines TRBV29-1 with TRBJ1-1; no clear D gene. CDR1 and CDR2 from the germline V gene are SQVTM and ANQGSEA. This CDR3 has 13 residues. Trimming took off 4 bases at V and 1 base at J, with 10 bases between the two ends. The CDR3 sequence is CSVVSRQNTEAFF. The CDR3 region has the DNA TGCAGCGTTGTTTCCAGACAGAACACTGAAGCTTTCTTT. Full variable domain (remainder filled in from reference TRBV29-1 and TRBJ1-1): SAVISQKPSRDICQRGTSLTIQCQVDSQVTMMFWYRQQPGQSLTLIATANQGSEATYESGFVIDKFPISRPNLTFSTLTVSNMSPEDSSIYLCSVVSRQNTEAFFGQGTRLTVV.

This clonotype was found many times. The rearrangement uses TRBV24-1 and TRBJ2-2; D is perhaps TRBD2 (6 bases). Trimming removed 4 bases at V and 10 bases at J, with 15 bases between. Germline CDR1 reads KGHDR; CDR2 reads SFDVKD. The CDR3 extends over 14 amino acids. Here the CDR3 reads CATSDFGGAEELFF. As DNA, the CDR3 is TGTGCCACCAGTGACTTCGGAGGGGCCGAGGAGCTGTTTTTT.

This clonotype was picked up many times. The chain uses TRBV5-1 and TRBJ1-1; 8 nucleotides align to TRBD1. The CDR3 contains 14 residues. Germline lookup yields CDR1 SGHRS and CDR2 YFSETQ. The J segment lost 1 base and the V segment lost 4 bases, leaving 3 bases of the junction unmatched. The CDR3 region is CASSTGTGNTEAFF. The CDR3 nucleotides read TGCGCCAGCAGCACCGGGACAGGGAACACTGAAGCTTTCTTT.